This T cell receptor (beta chain) was recorded in a study of blood T cells in healthy people across ages. Germline V gene sequence: CDR1 LGHNA, CDR2 YSLEER. V lost 0 bases to trimming and J lost 7 bases, with 13 bases between them. The CDR3 sequence is 14 residues long. A word on this clonotype: The antigen remains unidentified.

Study-level points and caveats: Higher naive T cell percentage went strongly together with higher TCR beta diversity. More naive CD4+ cells and higher diversity marked long-lived donors relative to aged donors.

It was with a sample-barcoded 5' primer and a J-beta primer mix that a second PCR of about 6 to 12 cycles was run. A template-switch adaptor that had 12 random nucleotides put a tag on each cDNA molecule. TCRdb processed the 5' RACE reads anew with MiXCR; each CDR3 protein has one entry. The table has 650,000 to 1,000,000 distinct CDR3 sequences, around 34% seen once. The chain joins TRBV4-3 to TRBJ2-7; unclear D gene. This sequence was found in a man between 18 and 35 years old in good health. Sample: blood. Here the CDR3 reads CASSQDSALDEQYF. As DNA, the CDR3 is TGCGCCAGCAGCCAAGATTCGGCACTCGATGAGCAGTACTTC.